Following are 14 T cell receptor beta chains from one sample sequenced in a study of early T cells in non-severe SARS-CoV-2 infection. Each CDR3 protein gets one entry after TCRdb re-called the 5' RACE reads with MiXCR. The sample includes around 60,000 distinct CDR3 sequences, less than 20% of them seen just once. Sequences were derived from whole blood, sampled at baseline. The origin of the receptors is an adult who was a healthcare worker with PCR-confirmed SARS-CoV-2 infection or an uninfected control (not recorded which).

The rearrangement uses TRBV11-2 and TRBJ2-7; no definite D call. Trimming took 5 bases from V and 1 from J, leaving 18 bases between them. This CDR3 has 16 residues. Germline-derived CDR1 and CDR2 are SGHAT and FQNNGV. The CDR3 is CASSRSVVELSYEQYF. CDR3 DNA sequence: TGTGCCAGCAGCCGAAGCGTCGTCGAGCTGTCCTACGAGCAGTACTTC.

This clonotype was seen more than once but under ten times. V and J are TRBV9 and TRBJ2-6; no firm D call. The V end lost 0 bases, the J end lost 2 bases, and 9 bases lay between the germline ends. Germline CDR1 is SGDLS and CDR2 is YYNGEE. The CDR3 sequence is 16 residues long. The CDR3: CASSVVESPGANVLTF. CDR3 DNA sequence: TGTGCCAGCAGCGTAGTGGAGAGCCCTGGGGCCAACGTCCTGACTTTC.

In this sample, this clonotype turned up once. V usage is TRBV20-1 and J usage is TRBJ1-2; possibly TRBD1 for D (6 bases). The CDR3 is 14 amino acids. Germline values: CDR1 DFQATT, CDR2 SNEGSKA (reference sequence). V lost 0 bases and J 1 base, leaving 9 bases between the germline ends. CDR3 nucleotide sequence: TGCAGTGCTAGAGACAGGGGTGTTAACTATGGCTACACCTTC. Translation gives CSARDRGVNYGYTF.

V is TRBV19 and J is TRBJ2-1, with 14 bases lining up with TRBD2. V was clipped by 5 bases and J by 7 bases; unmatched bases: 4. The CDR3 sequence is 15 residues long. Germline CDR1 is LNHDA and CDR2 is SQIVND (reference sequence). The CDR3 loop reads CASSAGLAGENEQFF. CDR3 coding DNA: TGTGCCAGTAGTGCGGGACTAGCGGGGGAGAATGAGCAGTTCTTC.

This clonotype was seen more than once but under ten times. The genes are TRBV9 and TRBJ1-3, with 7 bases lining up with TRBD1. CDR1 and CDR2 (germline): SGDLS, YYNGEE. The CDR3 totals 13 residues. Trimming removed 4 bases from V and 3 bases from J; junction bases left unmatched: 1. CDR3 region: CASSTGVGNTIYF. Here the CDR3 DNA reads TGTGCCAGCAGCACAGGGGTTGGAAACACCATATATTTT. The variable domain in full, with the rest retrieved from reference TRBV9 and TRBJ1-3, is DSGVTQTPKHLITATGQRVTLRCSPRSGDLSVYWYQQSLDQGLQFLIQYYNGEERAKGNILERFSAQQFPDLHSELNLSSLELGDSALYFCASSTGVGNTIYFGEGSWLTVV.

The V gene is TRBV7-6, the J gene TRBJ1-5; D possibly corresponds to TRBD1 (5 bases). V lost 3 bases and J lost 3, with 18 bases in between. The V gene's germline CDR1 is SGHVS and CDR2 FNYEAQ. The CDR3 covers 17 residues. As DNA, the CDR3 is TGTGCCAGCAGCTTCACCCCGGACCGGGACGCCAATCAGCCCCAGCATTTT. Its protein product is CASSFTPDRDANQPQHF.

The chain couples TRBV20-1 to TRBJ2-1, with 7 bases identical to TRBD2. V trimming: 1 base; J trimming: 5 bases; junction bases outside the gene matches: 11. Germline CDR1 and CDR2: DFQATT and SNEGSKA (reference sequence). This CDR3 spans 16 amino acids. This CDR3 reads CSARVSETSLNNEQFF. CDR3 DNA: TGCAGTGCTAGAGTATCTGAGACTAGCCTTAACAATGAGCAGTTCTTC.

Remarks on this clonotype: Given a much more abundant clone one base away, this may be a read error. V usage is TRBV10-2 and J usage is TRBJ2-5; D is uncertain. Germline loops: CDR1 WSHSY, CDR2 SAAADI. This CDR3 has 12 amino acids. In DNA, the CDR3 is TGCGCCGGCAGTGAGGATGGAGAGACCCAGTACTTC. Protein sequence: CAGSEDGETQYF.

The chain uses TRBV12-5 and TRBJ2-1; D may be TRBD2 (5 bases). This CDR3 contains 15 residues. The V gene's germline CDR1 is LGHNT and CDR2 FRNRAP. Deletions cut 5 bases from V and 13 bases from J, with 24 bases between. The CDR3 spells CASGNARLTPSGQFF. The CDR3 DNA is TGTGCTAGTGGTAACGCGAGGCTGACCCCCTCGGGACAGTTCTTC. Supplemented by reference TRBV12-5 and TRBJ2-1, the full variable domain reads DARVTQTPRHKVTEMGQEVTMRCQPILGHNTVFWYRQTMMQGLELLAYFRNRAPLDDSGMPKDRFSAEMPDATLATLKIQPSEPRDSAVYFCASGNARLTPSGQFFGPGTRLTVL.

This clonotype was recorded at least ten times. The V call is TRBV12-3 or TRBV12-4, the J call TRBJ2-7; 9 nucleotides line up with TRBD2. The length of the CDR3 is 14 residues. Germline trimming cut 3 bases from V and 6 bases from J; bases unmatched to any gene: 6. The CDR3: CASSFSSGKAEQYF. CDR3 sequence (DNA): TGTGCCAGCAGTTTCTCTAGCGGGAAAGCCGAGCAGTACTTC.

This sequence joins TRBV27 and TRBJ2-1; 7 nucleotides line up with TRBD2. The germline V gene has CDR1 MNHEY and CDR2 SMNVEV (reference sequence). The V and J ends lost 6 bases and 2 bases, in that order; junction bases with no gene match: 10. The CDR3 consists of 16 residues. CDR3 loop: CASRLTGTSAYNEQFF. CDR3 bases: TGTGCCAGCAGGCTTACCGGAACTAGCGCCTACAATGAGCAGTTCTTC.

The chain is built from TRBV11-3 and TRBJ1-1; D remains ambiguous. The CDR3 is made up of 12 amino acids. V was cut by 0 bases and J by 7 bases, with 6 bases left in between. Germline lookup yields CDR1 SGHNT and CDR2 YENEEA. In DNA form, the CDR3 reads TGTGCCAGCAGCTTAGATCACAGTGAAGCTTTCTTT. This translates into CASSLDHSEAFF.

This clonotype was recorded a few times. The chain has TRBV7-9 and TRBJ2-1; 7 bases fit TRBD2. After removal of 8 bases from V and 5 bases from J, the junction contained 6 bases not matched to a gene. This CDR3 has 13 amino acids. CDR1 and CDR2 from the germline V gene are SEHNR and FQNEAQ (reference sequence). The CDR3 is CASSASGNNEQFF. The CDR3 coding sequence is TGTGCCAGCTCGGCTAGCGGAAACAATGAGCAGTTCTTC.

This sequence joins TRBV7-8 and TRBJ2-3; the match to TRBD1 covers 9 bases. This CDR3 has 17 residues. The germline CDR1 and CDR2 sequences are SGHVS and FQNEAQ. The V segment lost 0 bases and the J segment 2 bases; nucleotides outside the gene matches: 6. The CDR3 coding sequence is TGTGCCAGCAGCTTAGCGTATAGGACAGGGGACACAGATACGCAGTATTTT. Protein: CASSLAYRTGDTDTQYF.